This T cell receptor (beta chain) was captured in a study of prognosis after radiotherapy for stage I lung cancer. Amplicons of TCR beta CDR3 were generated from genomic DNA by two-round multiplex PCR. Individual primers that were specific to each TRBV and TRBJ gene served in first-round PCR. TCRdb reprocessed the multiplex PCR reads via MiXCR and lists one record per CDR3 protein. The sample includes fewer than 25,000 distinct CDR3 sequences, about 50% seen only once; the top ten take around a third. General observations from the study: Lower post-radiation Shannon entropy was seen in patients who went on to develop distant metastases.

A word on this clonotype: Its antigen is not known. At one boundary the junction diverges from the germline segment, which might be a read error.

Material: PBMCs, obtained before or after stereotactic body radiation therapy (not recorded which). The clonotype originates from a donor over 45 with non-small cell lung cancer.

The CDR3 region is CSTRGSGDNVMTF. The CDR3 DNA sequence: TGCAGTACAAGGGGCTCTGGGGACAACGTCATGACTTTC. V usage is TRBV20-1 and J usage is TRBJ2-6; weak D call: TRBD1 (6 bases). Germline V gives CDR1 DFQATT, CDR2 SNEGSKA (reference sequence). This CDR3 has 13 residues.